The entry that follows covers one T cell receptor (beta chain) sequence. Its antigen is unidentified. A multiplex PCR was run with 60 Vbeta primers and 13 Jbeta primers. The repertoire was sequenced with immunoSEQ multiplex PCR; TCRdb's copy has only in-frame clones and lacks some. Of 95,000 to 130,000 clones in the sample, around two thirds were seen once. V was shortened by 0 bases and J by 4 bases, with 19 bases between the two germline ends. The CDR3 consists of 17 residues. Per germline, CDR1 SGHRS and CDR2 YFSETQ. The sample belongs to a study of cytomegalovirus exposure and HLA in healthy donors. Regarding the study as a whole: Clonal expansion was found to be greater in HLA-associated TCR beta chains than in equally common others in a later analysis.

The V call is TRBV5-1, the J call TRBJ1-1; a possible D gene is TRBD1 (6 bases). This sequence originates from a woman aged 35 to 49 in good health and CMV-seropositive. The sequenced sample was PBMCs. The CDR3 nucleotides read TGCGCCAGCAGCTTGGCCGGTAGGGACAAATGGACCACTGAAGCTTTCTTT. It yields the protein CASSLAGRDKWTTEAFF. The full variable domain, in which reference TRBV5-1 and TRBJ1-1 provide the parts outside the CDR3, is KAGVTQTPRYLIKTRGQQVTLSCSPISGHRSVSWYQQTPGQGLQFLFEYFSETQRNKGNFPGRFSGRQFSNSRSEMNVSTLELGDSALYLCASSLAGRDKWTTEAFFGQGTRLTVV.